The 16 T cell receptor beta chains below all came from one sample that was sequenced in a study of cytomegalovirus exposure and HLA in healthy donors. The PCR ran on 60 Vbeta and 13 Jbeta primers. The data were produced by immunoSEQ multiplex PCR, yet TCRdb's version contains in-frame clones alone and is incomplete. The sample carries 85,000 to 120,000 clones, roughly 85% recorded once. Sequencing was done on a sample of PBMCs. These receptors were obtained from a man between 35 and 55 years old in good health and CMV-seronegative.

This clone has only one observation. The V gene is TRBV5-6, the J gene TRBJ2-1; 11 nucleotides agree with TRBD1. The V and J ends lost 1 base and 5 bases, in that order; junction bases with no gene match: 2. The germline CDR1 and CDR2 sequences are SGHDT and YYEEEE. This CDR3 is built from 15 residues. The CDR3 is CASSLRTGGNNEQFF. As DNA, the CDR3 is TGTGCCAGCAGCTTGCGGACAGGGGGCAACAATGAGCAGTTCTTC.

This chain connects TRBV28 to TRBJ2-2; TRBD1 matches at 8 bases. V lost 8 bases, J lost 5 bases, and 10 bases stayed unmatched. The V gene's germline CDR1 is MDHEN and CDR2 SYDVKM. This CDR3 is 15 amino acids long. CDR3 sequence (DNA): TGTGCCAGCGAATCGGGGACAGGTCGGACCGGGGAGCTGTTTTTT. It yields the protein CASESGTGRTGELFF.

The rearrangement uses TRBV30 and TRBJ1-2, with D possibly matching TRBD1 (6 bases). Germline CDR1 and CDR2: GTSNPN and SVGIG (reference sequence). Trimming took off 3 bases at V and 2 bases at J, with 13 bases between the two ends. The CDR3 is made up of 14 amino acids. Written as DNA, the CDR3 is TGTGCCTGGAGGAAAAAGGGGGTAAACTATGGCTACACCTTC. Translated, it gives CAWRKKGVNYGYTF.

In its sample, this clone was seen once. V is TRBV11-1 and J is TRBJ2-1; possible D gene TRBD1, 5 bases. Germline lookup yields CDR1 SGHAT and CDR2 FQDESV (reference sequence). Trimming left V 5 bases short and J 6 bases short, with 11 bases between. The CDR3 totals 13 residues. In DNA, the CDR3 is TGTGCCAGCAGCCGAAGGGGCTTCAATGAGCAGTTCTTC. This gives the protein CASSRRGFNEQFF.

V and J are TRBV18 and TRBJ1-1; a weak D match, TRBD1 (5 bases). The CDR3 covers 13 residues. V lost 6 bases to trimming and J lost 2 bases, with 10 bases between them. Germline V gene sequence: CDR1 KGHSH, CDR2 LQKENI. CDR3 residues: CASSTTDNTEAFF. CDR3 bases: TGTGCCAGCTCTACGACAGACAACACTGAAGCTTTCTTT.

The chain links TRBV7-3 to TRBJ2-7; possibly TRBD2 for D (6 bases). V dropped 5 bases and J dropped 5 bases, with 16 bases sitting between them. The germline gives CDR1 SGHTA, CDR2 FQGTGA. This CDR3 has 14 residues. CDR3 region: CASSRDPGVDEQYF. Written as DNA, the CDR3 is TGTGCCAGCAGCCGCGACCCGGGGGTAGACGAGCAGTACTTC.

This clone was observed once. The chain carries TRBV12-5 and TRBJ2-5; D unclear. The V gene's germline CDR1 is LGHNT and CDR2 FRNRAP. CDR3 length equals 16 residues. The V end lost 5 bases, the J end lost 2 bases, and 18 bases lay between the germline ends. CDR3 bases: TGTGCTAGTGGTCCTGGATACCCTGGGCTACAAGAGACCCAGTACTTC. This sequence encodes CASGPGYPGLQETQYF.

The chain uses TRBV7-2 and TRBJ2-7, with D maybe TRBD2 (6 bases). The CDR3 covers 13 residues. Trimming took 5 bases from V and 6 from J, leaving 14 bases between them. Germline V gene sequence: CDR1 SGHTA, CDR2 FQGNSA. CDR3 in DNA: TGTGCCAGCAGCACCTGGGGGGAAGGCGAGCAGTACTTC. Its protein is CASSTWGEGEQYF.

The J gene is TRBJ1-5, the V gene TRBV7-9; TRBD1 matches 8 bases. Trimming at V came to 3 bases and at J to 4 bases, leaving 5 bases not matched to a gene. Germline assignment: CDR1 SEHNR and CDR2 FQNEAQ (reference sequence). The CDR3 is 15 residues long. The CDR3 loop is CASSFGTGTNQPQHF. In DNA, the CDR3 is TGTGCCAGCAGCTTCGGGACAGGTACTAATCAGCCCCAGCATTTT.

The chain recombines TRBV6-5 with TRBJ1-2, with D hard to call. V lost 6 bases and J 2 bases, leaving 13 bases between the germline ends. This CDR3 contains 14 residues. Germline CDR1 and CDR2: MNHEY and SVGAGI. In DNA form, the CDR3 reads TGTGCCAGCAGCCGAGACACTGGAAACTATGGCTACACCTTC. Residues: CASSRDTGNYGYTF.

This clone has a single count. The chain uses TRBV29-1 and TRBJ1-2; the match to TRBD1 covers 9 bases. The germline V gene has CDR1 SQVTM and CDR2 ANQGSEA. There are 13 residues in the CDR3. The V segment lost 2 bases and the J segment 5 bases; nucleotides outside the gene matches: 3. As DNA, the CDR3 is TGCAGCGTTGAAACAGGGGGCGTGTATGGCTACACCTTC. This sequence encodes CSVETGGVYGYTF.

The sample holds a few counts of this clone. J is TRBJ1-2 and V is TRBV4-3; 8 bases agree with TRBD1. Trimming removed 4 bases from V and 9 bases from J; junction bases left unmatched: 19. Per germline, CDR1 LGHNA and CDR2 YSLEER. The length of the CDR3 is 17 residues. The CDR3 DNA is TGCGCCAGCAGCCCAGGGACCAACAGGGGGATCGGAGTTAGCTACACCTTC. It translates to CASSPGTNRGIGVSYTF.

This rearrangement joins TRBV19 to TRBJ2-1; 10 positions agree with TRBD1. The J segment lost 4 bases and the V segment lost 5 bases, leaving 8 bases of the junction unmatched. CDR3 length: 16 residues. CDR1 LNHDA and CDR2 SQIVND come from the germline V gene (reference sequence). The CDR3 nucleotides are TGTGCCAGTAGTCACCCGGGGGGACAGGGGTACAATGAGCAGTTCTTC. Its protein is CASSHPGGQGYNEQFF.

The chain combines TRBV5-1 with TRBJ2-5, with D hard to call. This CDR3 contains 14 residues. V lost 0 bases and J 2 bases, leaving 8 bases between the germline ends. Per the germline V gene, CDR1 is SGHRS and CDR2 is YFSETQ. Written as DNA, the CDR3 is TGCGCCAGCAGCTTGGAGTCTCAGCAAGAGACCCAGTACTTC. This sequence encodes CASSLESQQETQYF. The whole variable domain, filled in from reference TRBV5-1 and TRBJ2-5, reads KAGVTQTPRYLIKTRGQQVTLSCSPISGHRSVSWYQQTPGQGLQFLFEYFSETQRNKGNFPGRFSGRQFSNSRSEMNVSTLELGDSALYLCASSLESQQETQYFGPGTRLLVL.

This clone was detected only a few times. The V gene is TRBV14, the J gene TRBJ1-2; D gene uncertain. The CDR3 loop spans 14 amino acids. V lost 2 bases, J lost 8 bases, and 15 bases lay in between. CDR1 is SGHDN, CDR2 FVKESK, per germline. CDR3 in DNA: TGTGCCAGCAGCCAATACTCCGGGGTTTGGGGCTACACCTTC. This encodes CASSQYSGVWGYTF. The complete variable domain, with remaining parts taken from reference TRBV14 and TRBJ1-2, reads EAGVTQFPSHSVIEKGQTVTLRCDPISGHDNLYWYRRVMGKEIKFLLHFVKESKQDESGMPNNRFLAERTGGTYSTLKVQPAELEDSGVYFCASSQYSGVWGYTFGSGTRLTVV.

V is TRBV5-6 and J is TRBJ1-4; D gene uncertain. The germline V and J ends were trimmed by 0 bases and 0 bases, with 3 bases remaining between them. The germline CDR1 and CDR2 sequences are SGHDT and YYEEEE. CDR3 length: 14 amino acids. Written as DNA, the CDR3 is TGTGCCAGCAGCTTGGCCGCAACTAATGAAAAACTGTTTTTT. Its protein product is CASSLAATNEKLFF.